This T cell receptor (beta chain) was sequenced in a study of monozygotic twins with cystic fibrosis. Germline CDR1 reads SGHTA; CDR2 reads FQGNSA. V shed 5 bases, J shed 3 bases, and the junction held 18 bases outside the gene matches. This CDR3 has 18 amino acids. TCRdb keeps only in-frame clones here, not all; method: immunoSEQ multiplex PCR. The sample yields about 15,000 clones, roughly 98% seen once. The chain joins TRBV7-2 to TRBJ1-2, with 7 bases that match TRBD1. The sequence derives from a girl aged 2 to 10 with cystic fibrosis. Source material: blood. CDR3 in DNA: TGTGCCAGCAGCACACCGAGACAGGGACTTCGACCAGACTATGGCTACACCTTC. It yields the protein CASSTPRQGLRPDYGYTF.